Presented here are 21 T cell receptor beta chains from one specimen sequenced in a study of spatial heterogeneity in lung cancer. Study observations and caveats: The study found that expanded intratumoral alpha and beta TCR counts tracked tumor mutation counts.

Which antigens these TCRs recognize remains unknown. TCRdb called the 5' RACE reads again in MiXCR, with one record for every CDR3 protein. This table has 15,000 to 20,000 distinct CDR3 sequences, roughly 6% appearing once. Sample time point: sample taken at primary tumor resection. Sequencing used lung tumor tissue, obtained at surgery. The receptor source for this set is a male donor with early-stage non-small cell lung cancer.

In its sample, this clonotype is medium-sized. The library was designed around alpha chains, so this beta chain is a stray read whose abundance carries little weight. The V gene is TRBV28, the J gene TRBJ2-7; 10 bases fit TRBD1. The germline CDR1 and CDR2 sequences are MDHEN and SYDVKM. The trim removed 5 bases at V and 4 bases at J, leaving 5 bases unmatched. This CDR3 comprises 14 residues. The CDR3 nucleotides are TGTGCCAGCAGTAGGACAGGGGGACTGTACGAGCAGTACTTC. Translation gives CASSRTGGLYEQYF.

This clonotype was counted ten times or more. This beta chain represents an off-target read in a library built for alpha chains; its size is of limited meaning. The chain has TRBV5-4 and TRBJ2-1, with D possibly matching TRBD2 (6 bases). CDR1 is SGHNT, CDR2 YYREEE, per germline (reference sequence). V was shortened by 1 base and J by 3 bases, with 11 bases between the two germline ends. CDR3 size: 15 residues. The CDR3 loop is CASSLREVYYNEQFF. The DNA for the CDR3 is TGTGCCAGCAGCTTGAGGGAGGTCTACTACAATGAGCAGTTCTTC.

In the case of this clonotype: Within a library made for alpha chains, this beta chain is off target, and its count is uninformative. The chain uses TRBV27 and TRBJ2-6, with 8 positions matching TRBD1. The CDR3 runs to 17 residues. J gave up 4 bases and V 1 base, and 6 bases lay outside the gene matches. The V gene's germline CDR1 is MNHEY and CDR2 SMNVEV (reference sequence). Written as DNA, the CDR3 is TGTGCCAGCAGTTTATGGCAGGGGGCGCCAGGGGCCAACGTCCTGACTTTC. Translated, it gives CASSLWQGAPGANVLTF.

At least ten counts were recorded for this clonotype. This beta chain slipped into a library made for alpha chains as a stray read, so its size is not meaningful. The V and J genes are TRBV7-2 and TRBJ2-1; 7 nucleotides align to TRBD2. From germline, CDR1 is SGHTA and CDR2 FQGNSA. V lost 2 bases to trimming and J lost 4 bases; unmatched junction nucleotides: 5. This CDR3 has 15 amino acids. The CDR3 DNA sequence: TGTGCCAGCAGCTTAAAGCCTAGCGGTTACAATGAGCAGTTCTTC. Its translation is CASSLKPSGYNEQFF.

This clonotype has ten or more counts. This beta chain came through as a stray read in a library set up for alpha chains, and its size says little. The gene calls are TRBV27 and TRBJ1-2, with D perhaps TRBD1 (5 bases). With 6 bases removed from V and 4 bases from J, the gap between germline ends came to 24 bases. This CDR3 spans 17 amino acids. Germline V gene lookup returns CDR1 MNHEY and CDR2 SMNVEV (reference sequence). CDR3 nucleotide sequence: TGTGCCAGCAGCCCCGCGGGCAGGGTTGGGCTGCGCTATGGCTACACCTTC. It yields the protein CASSPAGRVGLRYGYTF.

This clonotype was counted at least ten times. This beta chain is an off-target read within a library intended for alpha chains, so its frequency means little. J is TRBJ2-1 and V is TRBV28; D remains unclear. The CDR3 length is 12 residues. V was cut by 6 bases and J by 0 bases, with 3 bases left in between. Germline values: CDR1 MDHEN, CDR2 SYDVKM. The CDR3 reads CASRGSYNEQFF. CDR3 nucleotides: TGTGCCAGCAGGGGCTCCTACAATGAGCAGTTCTTC.

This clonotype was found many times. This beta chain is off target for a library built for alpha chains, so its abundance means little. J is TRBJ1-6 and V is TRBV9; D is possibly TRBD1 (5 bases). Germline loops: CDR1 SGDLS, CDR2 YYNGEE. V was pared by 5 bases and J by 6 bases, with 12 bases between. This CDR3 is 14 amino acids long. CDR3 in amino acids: CASSARAGNSPLHF. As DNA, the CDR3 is TGTGCCAGCAGTGCCAGGGCCGGTAATTCACCCCTCCACTTT. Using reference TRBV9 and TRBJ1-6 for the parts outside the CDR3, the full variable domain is DSGVTQTPKHLITATGQRVTLRCSPRSGDLSVYWYQQSLDQGLQFLIQYYNGEERAKGNILERFSAQQFPDLHSELNLSSLELGDSALYFCASSARAGNSPLHFGNGTRLTVT.

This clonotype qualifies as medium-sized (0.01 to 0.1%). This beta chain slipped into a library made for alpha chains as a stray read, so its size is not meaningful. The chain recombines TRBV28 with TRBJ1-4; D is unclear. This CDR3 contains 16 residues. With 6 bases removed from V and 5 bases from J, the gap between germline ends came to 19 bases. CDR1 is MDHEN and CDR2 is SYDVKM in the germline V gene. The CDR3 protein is CASSLHFGPVNEKLFF. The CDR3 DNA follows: TGTGCCAGCAGCCTACACTTCGGGCCCGTAAATGAAAAACTGTTTTTT. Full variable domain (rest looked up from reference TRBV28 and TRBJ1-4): DVKVTQSSRYLVKRTGEKVFLECVQDMDHENMFWYRQDPGLGLRLIYFSYDVKMKEKGDIPEGYSVSREKKERFSLILESASTNQTSMYLCASSLHFGPVNEKLFFGSGTQLSVL.

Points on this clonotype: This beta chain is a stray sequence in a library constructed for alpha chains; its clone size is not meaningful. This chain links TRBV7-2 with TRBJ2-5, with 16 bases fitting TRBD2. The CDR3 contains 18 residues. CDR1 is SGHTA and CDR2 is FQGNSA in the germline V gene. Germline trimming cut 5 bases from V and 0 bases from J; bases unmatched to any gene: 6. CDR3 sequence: CASSQGTSGGAYQETQYF. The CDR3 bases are TGTGCCAGCAGCCAAGGGACTAGCGGGGGGGCCTACCAAGAGACCCAGTACTTC.

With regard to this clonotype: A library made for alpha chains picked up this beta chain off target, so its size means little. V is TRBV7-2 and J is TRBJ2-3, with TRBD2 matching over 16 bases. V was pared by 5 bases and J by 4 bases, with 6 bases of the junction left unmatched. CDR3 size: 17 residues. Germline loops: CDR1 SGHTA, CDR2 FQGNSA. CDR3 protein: CASSRRGTSGRADTQYF. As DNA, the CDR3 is TGTGCCAGCAGCCGAAGAGGGACTAGCGGGAGGGCAGATACGCAGTATTTT.

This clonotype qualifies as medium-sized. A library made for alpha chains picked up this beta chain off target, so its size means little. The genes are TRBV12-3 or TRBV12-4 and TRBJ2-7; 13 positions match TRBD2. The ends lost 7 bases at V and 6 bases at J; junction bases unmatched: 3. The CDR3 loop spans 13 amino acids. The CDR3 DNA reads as TGTGCCAGCACCCGGACTAGCGGGGGCGAGCAGTACTTC. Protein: CASTRTSGGEQYF.

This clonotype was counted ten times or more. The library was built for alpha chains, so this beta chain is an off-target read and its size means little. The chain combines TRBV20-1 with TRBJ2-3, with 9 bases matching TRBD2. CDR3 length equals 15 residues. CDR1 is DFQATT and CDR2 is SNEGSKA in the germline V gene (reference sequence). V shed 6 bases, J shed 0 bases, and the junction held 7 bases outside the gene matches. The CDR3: CSALSGSESTDTQYF. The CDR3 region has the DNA TGCAGTGCACTTAGCGGGAGCGAAAGCACAGATACGCAGTATTTT.

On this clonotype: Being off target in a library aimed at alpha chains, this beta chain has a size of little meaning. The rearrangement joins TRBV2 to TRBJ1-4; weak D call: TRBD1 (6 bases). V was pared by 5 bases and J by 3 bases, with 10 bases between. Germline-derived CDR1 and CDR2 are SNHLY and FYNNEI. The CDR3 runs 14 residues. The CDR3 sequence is CASSKQGANEKLFF. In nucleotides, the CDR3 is TGTGCCAGCAGTAAACAGGGTGCTAATGAAAAACTGTTTTTT.

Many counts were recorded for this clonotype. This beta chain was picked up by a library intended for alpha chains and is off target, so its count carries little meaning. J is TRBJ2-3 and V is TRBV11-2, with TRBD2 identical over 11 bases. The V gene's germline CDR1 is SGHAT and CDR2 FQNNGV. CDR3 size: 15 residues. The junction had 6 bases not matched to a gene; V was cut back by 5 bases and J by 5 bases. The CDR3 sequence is CASSIAGGRIDTQYF. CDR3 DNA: TGTGCCAGCAGCATAGCGGGAGGGCGAATAGATACGCAGTATTTT.

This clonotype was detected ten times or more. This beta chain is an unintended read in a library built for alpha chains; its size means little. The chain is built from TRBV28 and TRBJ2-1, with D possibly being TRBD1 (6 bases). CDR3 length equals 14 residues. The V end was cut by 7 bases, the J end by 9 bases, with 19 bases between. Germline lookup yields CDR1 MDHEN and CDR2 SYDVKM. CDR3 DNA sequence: TGTGCCAGCACCGGGACAATCCCCTCCCCTGAGCAGTTCTTC. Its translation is CASTGTIPSPEQFF.

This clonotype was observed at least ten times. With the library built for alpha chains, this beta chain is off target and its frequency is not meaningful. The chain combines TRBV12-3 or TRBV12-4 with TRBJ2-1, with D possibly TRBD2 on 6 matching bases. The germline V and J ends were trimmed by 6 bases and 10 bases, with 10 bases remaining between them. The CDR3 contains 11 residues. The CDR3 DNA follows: TGTGCCAGCAGGGAGGGGCCAGAGCAGTTCTTC. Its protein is CASREGPEQFF.

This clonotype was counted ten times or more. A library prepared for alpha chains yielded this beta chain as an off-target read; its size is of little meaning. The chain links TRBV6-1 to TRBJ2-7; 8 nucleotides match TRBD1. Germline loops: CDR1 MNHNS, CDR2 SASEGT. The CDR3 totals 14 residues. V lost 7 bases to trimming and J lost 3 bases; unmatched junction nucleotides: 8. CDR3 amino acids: CASTFGTGDYEQYF. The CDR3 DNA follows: TGTGCCAGCACCTTCGGGACAGGAGACTACGAGCAGTACTTC.

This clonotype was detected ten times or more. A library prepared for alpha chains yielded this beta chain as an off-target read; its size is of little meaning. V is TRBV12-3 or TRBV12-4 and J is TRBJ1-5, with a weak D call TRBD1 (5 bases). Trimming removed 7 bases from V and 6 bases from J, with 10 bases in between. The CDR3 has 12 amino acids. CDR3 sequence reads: CASTSQGQPQHF. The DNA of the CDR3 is TGTGCCAGCACTTCTCAGGGTCAGCCCCAGCATTTT.

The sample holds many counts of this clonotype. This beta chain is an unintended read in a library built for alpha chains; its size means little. The DNA for the CDR3 is TGTGCCAGCAGTCTGACCAGGGGGGTGGCCAAAAACATTCAGTACTTC. This gives the protein CASSLTRGVAKNIQYF. The rearrangement joins TRBV2 to TRBJ2-4; possibly TRBD1 for D (7 bases). The V gene's germline CDR1 is SNHLY and CDR2 FYNNEI. CDR3 length equals 16 residues. V was trimmed by 5 bases and J by 1 base, leaving 15 bases between them.

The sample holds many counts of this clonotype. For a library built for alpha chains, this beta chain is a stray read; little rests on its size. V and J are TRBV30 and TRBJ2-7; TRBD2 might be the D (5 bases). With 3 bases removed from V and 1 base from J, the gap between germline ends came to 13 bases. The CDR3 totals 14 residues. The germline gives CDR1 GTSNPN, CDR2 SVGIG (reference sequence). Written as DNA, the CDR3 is TGTGCCTGGAGCAGAGGGCGCCGGTCCTACGAGCAGTACTTC. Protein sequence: CAWSRGRRSYEQYF.

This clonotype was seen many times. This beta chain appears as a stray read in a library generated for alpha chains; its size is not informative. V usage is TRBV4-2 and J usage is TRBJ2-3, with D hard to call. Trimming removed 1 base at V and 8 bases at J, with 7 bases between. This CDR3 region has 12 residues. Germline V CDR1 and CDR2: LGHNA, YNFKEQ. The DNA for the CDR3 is TGTGCCAGCAGCCAAGGGTCGGGTACGCAGTATTTT. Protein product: CASSQGSGTQYF.